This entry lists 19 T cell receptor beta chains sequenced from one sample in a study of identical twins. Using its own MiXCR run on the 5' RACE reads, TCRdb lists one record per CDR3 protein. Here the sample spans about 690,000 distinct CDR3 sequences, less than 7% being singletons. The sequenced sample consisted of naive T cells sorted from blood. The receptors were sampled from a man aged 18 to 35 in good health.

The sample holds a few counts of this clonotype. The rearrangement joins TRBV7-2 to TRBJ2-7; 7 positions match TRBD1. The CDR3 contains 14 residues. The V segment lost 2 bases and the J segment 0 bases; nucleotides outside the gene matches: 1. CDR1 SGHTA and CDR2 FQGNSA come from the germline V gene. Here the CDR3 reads CASSLWDSSYEQYF. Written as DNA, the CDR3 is TGTGCCAGCAGCTTATGGGACAGCTCCTACGAGCAGTACTTC. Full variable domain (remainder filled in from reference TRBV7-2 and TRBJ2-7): GAGVSQSPSNKVTEKGKDVELRCDPISGHTALYWYRQSLGQGLEFLIYFQGNSAPDKSGLPSDRFSAERTGGSVSTLTIQRTQQEDSAVYLCASSLWDSSYEQYFGPGTRLTVT.

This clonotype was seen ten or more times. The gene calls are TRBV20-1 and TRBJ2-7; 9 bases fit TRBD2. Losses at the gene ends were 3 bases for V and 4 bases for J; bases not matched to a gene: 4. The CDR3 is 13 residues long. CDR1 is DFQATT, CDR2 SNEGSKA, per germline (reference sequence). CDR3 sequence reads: CSASVSGSYEQYV. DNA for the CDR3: TGCAGTGCTAGTGTTAGCGGGAGTTACGAGCAGTACGTC.

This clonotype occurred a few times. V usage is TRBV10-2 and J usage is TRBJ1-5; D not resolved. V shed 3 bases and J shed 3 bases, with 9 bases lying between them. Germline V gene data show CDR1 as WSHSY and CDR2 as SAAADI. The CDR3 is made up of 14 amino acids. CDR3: CASSEQRANQPQHF. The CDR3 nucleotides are TGCGCCAGCAGTGAACAAAGGGCCAATCAGCCCCAGCATTTT.

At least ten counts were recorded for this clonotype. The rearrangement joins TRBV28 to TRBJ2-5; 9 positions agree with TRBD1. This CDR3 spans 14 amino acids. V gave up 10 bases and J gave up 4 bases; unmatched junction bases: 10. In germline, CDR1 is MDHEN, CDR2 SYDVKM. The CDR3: CANLPGTGSETQYF. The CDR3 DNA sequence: TGTGCCAACCTCCCCGGGACAGGGTCAGAGACCCAGTACTTC.

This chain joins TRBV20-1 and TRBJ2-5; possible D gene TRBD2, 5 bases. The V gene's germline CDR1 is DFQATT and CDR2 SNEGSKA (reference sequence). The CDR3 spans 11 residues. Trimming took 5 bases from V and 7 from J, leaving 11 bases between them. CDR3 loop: CSAGVEGTQYF. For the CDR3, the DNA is TGCAGTGCTGGGGTCGAGGGGACCCAGTACTTC.

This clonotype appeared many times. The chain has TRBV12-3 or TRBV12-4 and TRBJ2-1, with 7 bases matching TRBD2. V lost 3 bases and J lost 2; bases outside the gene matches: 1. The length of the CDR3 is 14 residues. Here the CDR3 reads CASSLTSPYNEQFF. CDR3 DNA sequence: TGTGCCAGCAGTTTGACTAGCCCCTACAATGAGCAGTTCTTC.

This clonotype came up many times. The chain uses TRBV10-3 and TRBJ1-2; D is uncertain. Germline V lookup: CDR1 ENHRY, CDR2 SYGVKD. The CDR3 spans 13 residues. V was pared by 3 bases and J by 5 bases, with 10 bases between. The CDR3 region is CAISDTAIYGYTF. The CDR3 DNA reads TGTGCCATCAGTGATACAGCGATTTATGGCTACACCTTC.

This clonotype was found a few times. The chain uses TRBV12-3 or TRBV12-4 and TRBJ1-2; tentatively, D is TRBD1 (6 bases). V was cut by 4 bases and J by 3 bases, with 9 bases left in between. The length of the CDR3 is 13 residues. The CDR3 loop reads CASSWYRDYGYTF. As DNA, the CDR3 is TGTGCCAGCAGTTGGTACAGGGACTATGGCTACACCTTC.

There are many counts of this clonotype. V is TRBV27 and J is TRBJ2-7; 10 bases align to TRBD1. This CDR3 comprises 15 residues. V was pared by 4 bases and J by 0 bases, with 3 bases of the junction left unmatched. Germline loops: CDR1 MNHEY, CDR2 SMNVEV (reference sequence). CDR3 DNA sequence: TGTGCCAGCAGTTCCGGACAGGGGGTCTCCTACGAGCAGTACGTC. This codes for CASSSGQGVSYEQYV.

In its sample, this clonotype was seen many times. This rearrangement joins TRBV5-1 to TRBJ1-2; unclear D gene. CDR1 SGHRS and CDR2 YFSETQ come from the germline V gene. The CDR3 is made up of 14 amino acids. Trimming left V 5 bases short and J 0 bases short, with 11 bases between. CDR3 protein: CASRDGPANYGYTF. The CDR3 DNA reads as TGCGCCAGCAGAGACGGGCCCGCTAACTATGGCTACACCTTC.

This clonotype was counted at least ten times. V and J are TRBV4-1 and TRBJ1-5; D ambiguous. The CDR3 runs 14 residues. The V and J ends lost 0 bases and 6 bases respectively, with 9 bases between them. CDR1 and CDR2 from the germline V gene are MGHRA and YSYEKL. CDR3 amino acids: CASSQDRGIQPQHF. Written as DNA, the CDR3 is TGCGCCAGCAGCCAAGATCGAGGGATTCAGCCCCAGCATTTT.

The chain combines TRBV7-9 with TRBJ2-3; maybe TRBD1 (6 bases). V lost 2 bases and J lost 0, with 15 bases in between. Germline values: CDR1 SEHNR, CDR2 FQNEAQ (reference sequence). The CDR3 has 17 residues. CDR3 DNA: TGTGCCAGCAGCTTACCCCACATAACAGGGAGCACAGATACGCAGTATTTT. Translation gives CASSLPHITGSTDTQYF.

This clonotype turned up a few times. The CDR3 DNA reads as TGTGCCAGCAGCGCAGCCGGGACAGGGGTCGATGAGCAGTTCTTC. This gives the protein CASSAAGTGVDEQFF. This chain uses TRBV5-5 with TRBJ2-1; TRBD1 agrees at 10 bases. After removal of 4 bases from V and 8 bases from J, the junction contained 9 bases not matched to a gene. This CDR3 spans 15 amino acids. The germline gives CDR1 SGHKS, CDR2 YYEKEE (reference sequence).

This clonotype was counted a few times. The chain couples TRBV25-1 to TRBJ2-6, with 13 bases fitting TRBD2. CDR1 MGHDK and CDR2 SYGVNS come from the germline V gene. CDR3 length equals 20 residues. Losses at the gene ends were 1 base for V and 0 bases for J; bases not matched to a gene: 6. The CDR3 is CASSESMWTSGSSGANVLTF. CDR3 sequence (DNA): TGTGCCAGCAGTGAATCGATGTGGACTAGCGGGAGCTCTGGGGCCAACGTCCTGACTTTC.

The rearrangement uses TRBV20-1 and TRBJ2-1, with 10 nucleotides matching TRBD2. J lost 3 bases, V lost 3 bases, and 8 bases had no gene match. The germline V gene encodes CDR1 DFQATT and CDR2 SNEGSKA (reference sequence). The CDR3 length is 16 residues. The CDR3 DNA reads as TGCAGTGCTAGCCGTGTAGCGGGAGGTTTCTACAATGAGCAGTTCTTC. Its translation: CSASRVAGGFYNEQFF.

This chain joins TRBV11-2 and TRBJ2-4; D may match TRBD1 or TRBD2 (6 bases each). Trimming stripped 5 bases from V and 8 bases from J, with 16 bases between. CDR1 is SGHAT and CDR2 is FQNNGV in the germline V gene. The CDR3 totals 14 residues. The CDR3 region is CASSEGWGADIQYF. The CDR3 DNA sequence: TGTGCCAGCAGCGAAGGGTGGGGGGCGGACATTCAGTACTTC.

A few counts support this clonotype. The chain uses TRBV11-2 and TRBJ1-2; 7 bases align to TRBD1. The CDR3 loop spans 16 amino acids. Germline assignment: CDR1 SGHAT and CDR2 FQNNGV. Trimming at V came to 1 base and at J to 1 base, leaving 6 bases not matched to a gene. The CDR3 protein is CASSLAPPGGNYGYTF. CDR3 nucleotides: TGTGCCAGCAGCTTAGCCCCACCAGGGGGTAACTATGGCTACACCTTC. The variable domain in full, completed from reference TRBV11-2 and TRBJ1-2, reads EAGVAQSPRYKIIEKRQSVAFWCNPISGHATLYWYQQILGQGPKLLIQFQNNGVVDDSQLPKDRFSAERLKGVDSTLKIQPAKLEDSAVYLCASSLAPPGGNYGYTFGSGTRLTVV.

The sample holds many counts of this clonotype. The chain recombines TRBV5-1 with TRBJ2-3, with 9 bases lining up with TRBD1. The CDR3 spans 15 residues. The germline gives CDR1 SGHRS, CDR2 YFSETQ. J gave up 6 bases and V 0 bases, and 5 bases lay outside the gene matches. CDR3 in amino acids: CASSLEGQGWDTQYF. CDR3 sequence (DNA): TGCGCCAGCAGCTTGGAGGGACAGGGCTGGGATACGCAGTATTTT.

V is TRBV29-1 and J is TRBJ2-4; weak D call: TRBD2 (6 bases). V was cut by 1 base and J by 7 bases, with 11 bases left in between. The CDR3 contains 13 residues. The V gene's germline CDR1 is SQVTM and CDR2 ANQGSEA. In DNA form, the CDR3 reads TGCAGCGTTGAAGGAAAACTAGCTAACATTCAGTACTTC. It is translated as CSVEGKLANIQYF.